This T cell receptor (beta chain) stems from a study of T cell responses to AZD1222 COVID-19 vaccine. For this clone: Its antigen is not identified.

Points from the study as a whole: Increases in Spike-specific TCR breadth and depth were seen after two AZD1222 doses. Unmutated variant regions reportedly attract nearly half of all spike-specific TCRs.

TCRdb's table, derived via immunoSEQ multiplex PCR, lists solely in-frame clones and lacks some. The sample shows about 150,000 clones, 90% to 95% of them seen only once. Source: peripheral blood, taken on day 0 of AZD1222 vaccination. This clonotype was sampled from an adult in good health.

CDR3 in amino acids: CASSRLAGGSYEQYF. In DNA form, the CDR3 reads TGTGCCAGCAGCCGACTAGCGGGAGGCTCCTACGAGCAGTACTTC. This rearrangement joins TRBV3-1 (or the pseudogene TRBV3-2) to TRBJ2-7; 13 nucleotides agree with TRBD2. J gave up 0 bases and V 4 bases, and 0 bases lay outside the gene matches. CDR1 is LGHDT, CDR2 YNNKEL, per germline (reference sequence). This CDR3 contains 15 residues.